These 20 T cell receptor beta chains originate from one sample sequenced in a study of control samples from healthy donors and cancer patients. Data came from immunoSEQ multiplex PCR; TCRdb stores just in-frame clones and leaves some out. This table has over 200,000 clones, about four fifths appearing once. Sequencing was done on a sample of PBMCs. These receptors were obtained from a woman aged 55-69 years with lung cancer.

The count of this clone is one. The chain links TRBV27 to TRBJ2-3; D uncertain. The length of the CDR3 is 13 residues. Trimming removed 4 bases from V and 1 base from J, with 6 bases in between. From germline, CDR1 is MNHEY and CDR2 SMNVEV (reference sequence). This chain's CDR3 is CASSSSGTDTQYF. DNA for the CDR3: TGTGCCAGCAGTTCGAGCGGCACAGATACGCAGTATTTT.

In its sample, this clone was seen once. The CDR3 coding sequence is TGTGCCAGCAGCTTGGTAGGAGGGAACACTGAAGCTTTCTTT. Translation gives CASSLVGGNTEAFF. This chain uses TRBV5-5 with TRBJ1-1; no reliable D call. This CDR3 comprises 14 residues. The V gene's germline CDR1 is SGHKS and CDR2 YYEKEE (reference sequence). V dropped 0 bases and J dropped 1 base, with 7 bases sitting between them.

The CDR3 nucleotides are TGCGCCAGCAGCCCTTCGGGGAAAGAGACCCAGTACTTC. Its protein is CASSPSGKETQYF. V usage is TRBV4-1 and J usage is TRBJ2-5; the D gene is possibly TRBD2 (5 bases). Trimming stripped 4 bases from V and 3 bases from J, with 9 bases between. This CDR3 spans 13 amino acids. Germline-derived CDR1 and CDR2 are MGHRA and YSYEKL.

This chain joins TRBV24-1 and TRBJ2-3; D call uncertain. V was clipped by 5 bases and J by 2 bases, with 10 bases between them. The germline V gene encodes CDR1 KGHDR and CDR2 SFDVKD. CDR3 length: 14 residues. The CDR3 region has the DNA TGTGCCACCAGTGGCCCCCGACACACAGATACGCAGTATTTT. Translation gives CATSGPRHTDTQYF.

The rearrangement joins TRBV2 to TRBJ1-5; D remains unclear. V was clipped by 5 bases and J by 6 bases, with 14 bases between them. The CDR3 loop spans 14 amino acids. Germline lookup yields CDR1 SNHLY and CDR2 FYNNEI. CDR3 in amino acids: CASSTTVVGQPQHF. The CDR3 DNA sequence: TGTGCCAGCAGTACCACAGTGGTCGGTCAGCCCCAGCATTTT.

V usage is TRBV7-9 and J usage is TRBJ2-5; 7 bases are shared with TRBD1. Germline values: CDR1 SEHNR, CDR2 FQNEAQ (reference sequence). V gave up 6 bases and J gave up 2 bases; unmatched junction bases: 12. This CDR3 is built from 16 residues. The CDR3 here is CASSLPRTGGQETQYF. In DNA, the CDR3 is TGTGCCAGCAGTCTCCCTCGGACAGGAGGTCAAGAGACCCAGTACTTC.

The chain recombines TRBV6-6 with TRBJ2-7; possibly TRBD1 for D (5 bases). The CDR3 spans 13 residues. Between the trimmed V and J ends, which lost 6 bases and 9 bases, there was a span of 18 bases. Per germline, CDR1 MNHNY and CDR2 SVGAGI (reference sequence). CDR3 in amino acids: CASSRTGPQGQYF. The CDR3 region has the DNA TGTGCCAGCAGCCGAACCGGACCCCAGGGGCAGTACTTC.

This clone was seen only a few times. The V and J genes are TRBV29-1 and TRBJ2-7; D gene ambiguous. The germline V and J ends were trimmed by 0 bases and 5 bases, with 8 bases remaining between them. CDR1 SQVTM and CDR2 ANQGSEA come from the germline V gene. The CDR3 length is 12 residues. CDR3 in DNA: TGCAGCGTTGAAGATTTCACAGACGAGCAGTACTTC. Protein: CSVEDFTDEQYF.

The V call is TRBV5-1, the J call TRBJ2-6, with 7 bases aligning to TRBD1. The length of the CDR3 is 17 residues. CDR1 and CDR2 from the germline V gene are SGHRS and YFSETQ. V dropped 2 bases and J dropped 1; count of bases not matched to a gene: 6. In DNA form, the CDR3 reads TGCGCCAGCAGCTTACAGGGGATAGTTTCTGGGGCCAACGTCCTGACTTTC. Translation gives CASSLQGIVSGANVLTF.

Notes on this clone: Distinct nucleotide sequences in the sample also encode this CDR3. Here the CDR3 reads CASRPGQSYEQYF. Here the CDR3 DNA reads TGTGCCAGCAGACCGGGCCAGTCCTACGAGCAGTACTTC. The J gene is TRBJ2-7, the V gene TRBV2; D remains ambiguous. Germline CDR1 is SNHLY and CDR2 is FYNNEI. The CDR3 consists of 13 residues. V was pared by 6 bases and J by 1 base, with 10 bases between. The variable domain in full, completed from reference TRBV2 and TRBJ2-7, reads EPEVTQTPSHQVTQMGQEVILRCVPISNHLYFYWYRQILGQKVEFLVSFYNNEISEKSEIFDDQFSVERPDGSNFTLKIRSTKLEDSAMYFCASRPGQSYEQYFGPGTRLTVT.

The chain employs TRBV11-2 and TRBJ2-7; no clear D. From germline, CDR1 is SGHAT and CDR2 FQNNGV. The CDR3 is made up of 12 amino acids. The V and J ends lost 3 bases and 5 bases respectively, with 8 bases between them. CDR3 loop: CASSFGEHEQYF. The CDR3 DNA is TGTGCCAGCAGCTTTGGGGAACACGAGCAGTACTTC.

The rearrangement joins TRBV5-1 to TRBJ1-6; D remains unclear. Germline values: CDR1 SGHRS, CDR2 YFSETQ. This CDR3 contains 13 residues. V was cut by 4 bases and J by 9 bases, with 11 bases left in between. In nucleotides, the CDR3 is TGCGCCAGCAGCCTGGCGGGGTTTTCACCCCTCCACTTT. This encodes CASSLAGFSPLHF.

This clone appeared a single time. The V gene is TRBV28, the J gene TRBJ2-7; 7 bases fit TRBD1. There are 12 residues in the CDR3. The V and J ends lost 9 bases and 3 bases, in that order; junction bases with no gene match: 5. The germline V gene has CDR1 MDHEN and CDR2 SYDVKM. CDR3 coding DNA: TGTGCCAGTTTGCGGACAGGCTACGAGCAGTACTTC. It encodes CASLRTGYEQYF.

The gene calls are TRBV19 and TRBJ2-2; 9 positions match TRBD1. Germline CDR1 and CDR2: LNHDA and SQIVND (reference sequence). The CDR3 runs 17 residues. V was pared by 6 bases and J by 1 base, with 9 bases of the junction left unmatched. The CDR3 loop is CASRGPGQGRNTGELFF. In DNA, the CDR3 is TGTGCCAGTAGGGGGCCGGGACAGGGAAGGAACACCGGGGAGCTGTTTTTT.

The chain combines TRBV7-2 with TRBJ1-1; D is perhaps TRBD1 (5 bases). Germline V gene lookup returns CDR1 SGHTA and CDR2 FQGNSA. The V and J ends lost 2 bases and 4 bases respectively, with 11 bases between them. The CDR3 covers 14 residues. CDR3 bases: TGTGCCAGCAGCTTACATGCCGGGGGCACTGAAGCTTTCTTT. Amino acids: CASSLHAGGTEAFF.

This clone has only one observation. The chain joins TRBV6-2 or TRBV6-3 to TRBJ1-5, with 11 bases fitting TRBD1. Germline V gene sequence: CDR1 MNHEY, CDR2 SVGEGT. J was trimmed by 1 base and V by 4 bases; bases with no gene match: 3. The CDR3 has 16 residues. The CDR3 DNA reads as TGTGCCAGCAGTTGGACAGGGGGCCTAAGCAATCAGCCCCAGCATTTT. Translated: CASSWTGGLSNQPQHF.

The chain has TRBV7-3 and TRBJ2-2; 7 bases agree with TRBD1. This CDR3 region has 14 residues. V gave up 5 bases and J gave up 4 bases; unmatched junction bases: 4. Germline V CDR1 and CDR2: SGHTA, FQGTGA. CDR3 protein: CASSPAGGTGELFF. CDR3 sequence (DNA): TGTGCCAGCAGCCCCGCAGGGGGCACCGGGGAGCTGTTTTTT. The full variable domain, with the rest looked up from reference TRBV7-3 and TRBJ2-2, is GAGVSQTPSNKVTEKGKYVELRCDPISGHTALYWYRQSLGQGPEFLIYFQGTGAADDSGLPNDRFFAVRPEGSVSTLKIQRTERGDSAVYLCASSPAGGTGELFFGEGSRLTVL.

The CDR3: CASSTGQINEKLFF. The CDR3 coding sequence is TGTGCCAGTAGTACGGGACAGATTAATGAAAAACTGTTTTTT. The rearrangement uses TRBV19 and TRBJ1-4, with TRBD1 matching over 7 bases. CDR1 and CDR2 (germline): LNHDA, SQIVND (reference sequence). Losses at the gene ends were 4 bases for V and 4 bases for J; bases not matched to a gene: 3. The CDR3 spans 14 residues.

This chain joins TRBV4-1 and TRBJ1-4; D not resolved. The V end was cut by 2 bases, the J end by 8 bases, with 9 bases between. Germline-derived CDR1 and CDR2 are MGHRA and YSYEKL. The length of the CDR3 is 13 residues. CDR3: CASSQLPGEKLFF. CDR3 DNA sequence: TGCGCCAGCAGCCAACTCCCCGGGGAAAAACTGTTTTTT.

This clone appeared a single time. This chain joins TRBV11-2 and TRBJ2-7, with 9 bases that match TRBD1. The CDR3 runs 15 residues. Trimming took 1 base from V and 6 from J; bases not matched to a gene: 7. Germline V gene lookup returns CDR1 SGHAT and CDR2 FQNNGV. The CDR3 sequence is CASSLGRDRASEQYF. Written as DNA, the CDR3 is TGTGCCAGCAGCTTAGGCAGGGACAGGGCCTCCGAGCAGTACTTC.